Presented here are 17 T cell receptor beta chains from one specimen sequenced in a study of blood T cell repertoires in COVID-19. Repertoires were generated with immunoSEQ multiplex PCR, while TCRdb's copy carries only in-frame clones and drops some. The sample carries about 56,000 clones, 70% to 90% recorded once. Sequenced sample: peripheral blood. The receptors derive from a human donor in a cohort sampled during active COVID-19.

V gene TRBV5-1 combines with J gene TRBJ2-1, with D possibly being TRBD2 (6 bases). Looked up from germline, CDR1 is SGHRS and CDR2 is YFSETQ. This CDR3 has 15 residues. Trimming removed 1 base at V and 8 bases at J, with 16 bases between. The CDR3 spells CASSLSGESGDEQFF. The CDR3 DNA sequence: TGCGCCAGCAGCTTGTCGGGAGAGTCCGGGGATGAGCAGTTCTTC.

V gene TRBV2 combines with J gene TRBJ1-5; TRBD1 matches at 8 bases. This CDR3 region has 15 residues. Unmatched junction bases numbered 4, after V lost 1 base and J lost 5 bases. Per germline, CDR1 SNHLY and CDR2 FYNNEI. DNA for the CDR3: TGTGCCAGCAGTGAAGGGGGACAGGTCCATCAGCCCCAGCATTTT. The encoded protein is CASSEGGQVHQPQHF.

CDR3 amino acids: CASSPLAGGISTDTQYF. The CDR3 DNA reads TGTGCCAGCTCACCCCTAGCGGGGGGGATTAGCACAGATACGCAGTATTTT. The chain carries TRBV18 and TRBJ2-3, with 12 bases fitting TRBD2. Germline lookup yields CDR1 KGHSH and CDR2 LQKENI. V trimming: 3 bases; J trimming: 0 bases; junction bases outside the gene matches: 4. The CDR3 has 17 residues.

The chain links TRBV4-3 to TRBJ2-5, with 9 positions matching TRBD2. Germline CDR1 and CDR2: LGHNA and YSLEER. The CDR3 length is 15 residues. V shed 5 bases, J shed 2 bases, and the junction held 6 bases outside the gene matches. CDR3 protein: CASSYRTSEQETQYF. The CDR3 nucleotides are TGCGCCAGCAGCTACAGGACTAGCGAACAAGAGACCCAGTACTTC.

The V call is TRBV9, the J call TRBJ1-1; D possibly corresponds to TRBD1 (6 bases). Germline V gene data show CDR1 as SGDLS and CDR2 as YYNGEE. This CDR3 spans 14 amino acids. V was trimmed by 4 bases and J by 6 bases, leaving 16 bases between them. Here the CDR3 reads CASSPDRLIPEAFF. CDR3 bases: TGTGCCAGCAGCCCCGACAGGCTAATACCTGAAGCTTTCTTT.

V gene TRBV4-3 combines with J gene TRBJ2-3; 11 bases are shared with TRBD2. The CDR3 loop spans 18 amino acids. Per germline, CDR1 LGHNA and CDR2 YSLEER. V lost 1 base to trimming and J lost 5 bases; unmatched junction nucleotides: 11. Here the CDR3 reads CASSQGDWVAGGQDTQYF. The CDR3 bases are TGCGCCAGCAGCCAAGGCGACTGGGTAGCGGGGGGGCAAGATACGCAGTATTTT.

This clone appeared a few times. DNA for the CDR3: TGTGCCAGCAGTTACTCGCGGGGGGCTACTGAAGCTTTCTTT. The encoded protein is CASSYSRGATEAFF. The chain has TRBV6-5 and TRBJ1-1; a possible D gene is TRBD1 (6 bases). V lost 0 bases and J lost 5, with 10 bases in between. The CDR3 length is 14 residues. Per the germline V gene, CDR1 is MNHEY and CDR2 is SVGAGI.

This sequence joins TRBV19 and TRBJ2-7; 9 nucleotides align to TRBD1. Germline-derived CDR1 and CDR2 are LNHDA and SQIVND (reference sequence). V shed 3 bases, J shed 4 bases, and the junction held 16 bases outside the gene matches. The CDR3 spans 18 residues. The CDR3: CASSIVVSWGQGRYEQYF. The CDR3 region has the DNA TGTGCCAGTAGTATCGTCGTTTCGTGGGGACAGGGTAGATACGAGCAGTACTTC.

The chain employs TRBV14 and TRBJ2-7; a weak D match, TRBD2 (6 bases). The CDR3 has 15 residues. The V gene's germline CDR1 is SGHDN and CDR2 FVKESK. Trimming shortened V by 3 bases and J by 7 bases, and 19 bases separated the two germline ends. CDR3 nucleotides: TGTGCCAGCAGCCAGAGGACGGGGCCGGCGGGGGAGCAGTACTTC. Amino acids: CASSQRTGPAGEQYF.

This rearrangement joins TRBV7-8 to TRBJ1-2; 11 bases line up with TRBD1. CDR3 size: 16 residues. The J segment lost 1 base and the V segment lost 5 bases, leaving 6 bases of the junction unmatched. Germline V gene data show CDR1 as SGHVS and CDR2 as FQNEAQ. This chain's CDR3 is CASSTGTGGFNYGYTF. The CDR3 DNA reads as TGTGCCAGCAGCACCGGGACAGGGGGATTTAACTATGGCTACACCTTC. Full variable domain (rest looked up from reference TRBV7-8 and TRBJ1-2): GAGVSQSPRYKVAKRGQDVALRCDPISGHVSLFWYQQALGQGPEFLTYFQNEAQLDKSGLPSDRFFAERPEGSVSTLKIQRTQQEDSAVYLCASSTGTGGFNYGYTFGSGTRLTVV.

The chain joins TRBV4-3 to TRBJ1-6; D possibly corresponds to TRBD1 (5 bases). The CDR3 spans 16 residues. Germline lookup yields CDR1 LGHNA and CDR2 YSLEER. V was pared by 1 base and J by 5 bases, with 12 bases between. CDR3 nucleotides: TGCGCCAGCAGCCAAGCTGGAGACAGAGATAATTCACCCCTCCACTTT. Its protein is CASSQAGDRDNSPLHF.

In this sample, this clone turned up once. Here the CDR3 reads CASSPLWDSLSGGYTF. DNA for the CDR3: TGCGCCAGCAGCCCTCTGTGGGACAGCCTGTCCGGGGGCTACACCTTC. The chain has TRBV4-3 and TRBJ1-2; 7 bases match TRBD1. The germline CDR1 and CDR2 sequences are LGHNA and YSLEER. The CDR3 contains 16 residues. V was pared by 4 bases and J by 8 bases, with 16 bases of the junction left unmatched.

V usage is TRBV3-1 (or the pseudogene TRBV3-2) and J usage is TRBJ1-1; D is possibly TRBD1 (6 bases). This CDR3 has 14 amino acids. Germline values: CDR1 LGHDT, CDR2 YNNKEL (reference sequence). Between the trimmed V and J ends, which lost 2 bases and 1 base, there was a span of 8 bases. CDR3 DNA sequence: TGTGCCAGCAGCCAACGGGACAAGAACACTGAAGCTTTCTTT. This translates into CASSQRDKNTEAFF.

The chain couples TRBV7-9 to TRBJ2-7; D is ambiguous. This CDR3 comprises 14 residues. Between the trimmed V and J ends, which lost 1 base and 0 bases, there was a span of 7 bases. Germline CDR1 is SEHNR and CDR2 is FQNEAQ (reference sequence). CDR3 residues: CASSLVAGSYEQYF. CDR3 DNA sequence: TGTGCCAGCAGCTTAGTGGCAGGCTCCTACGAGCAGTACTTC. The whole variable domain, filled in from reference TRBV7-9 and TRBJ2-7, reads DTGVSQNPRHKITKRGQNVTFRCDPISEHNRLYWYRQTLGQGPEFLTYFQNEAQLEKSRLLSDRFSAERPKGSFSTLEIQRTEQGDSAMYLCASSLVAGSYEQYFGPGTRLTVT.

The chain carries TRBV11-2 and TRBJ2-2; D call uncertain. V lost 0 bases to trimming and J lost 5 bases, with 10 bases between them. CDR3 size: 15 residues. Germline V gene sequence: CDR1 SGHAT, CDR2 FQNNGV. The CDR3: CASSLDRFGTGELFF. The CDR3 DNA reads TGTGCCAGCAGCTTAGACAGGTTCGGAACCGGGGAGCTGTTTTTT.

This chain uses TRBV5-5 with TRBJ1-6; tentatively, D is TRBD1 (5 bases). The CDR3 contains 16 residues. Germline V gene data show CDR1 as SGHKS and CDR2 as YYEKEE (reference sequence). Deletions cut 1 base from V and 4 bases from J, with 12 bases between. CDR3 sequence: CASSLRQTNYNSPLHF. CDR3 DNA: TGTGCCAGCAGCTTGCGACAGACCAATTATAATTCACCCCTCCACTTT.

The chain carries TRBV6-5 and TRBJ2-5, with 9 nucleotides matching TRBD1. The V gene end was trimmed by 2 bases and the J gene end by 9 bases; junction bases not matched to a gene: 10. This CDR3 spans 15 amino acids. Germline V lookup: CDR1 MNHEY, CDR2 SVGAGI. CDR3 protein: CASSYPGQGMWAQYF. The CDR3 bases are TGTGCCAGCAGTTACCCGGGACAGGGCATGTGGGCCCAGTACTTC.